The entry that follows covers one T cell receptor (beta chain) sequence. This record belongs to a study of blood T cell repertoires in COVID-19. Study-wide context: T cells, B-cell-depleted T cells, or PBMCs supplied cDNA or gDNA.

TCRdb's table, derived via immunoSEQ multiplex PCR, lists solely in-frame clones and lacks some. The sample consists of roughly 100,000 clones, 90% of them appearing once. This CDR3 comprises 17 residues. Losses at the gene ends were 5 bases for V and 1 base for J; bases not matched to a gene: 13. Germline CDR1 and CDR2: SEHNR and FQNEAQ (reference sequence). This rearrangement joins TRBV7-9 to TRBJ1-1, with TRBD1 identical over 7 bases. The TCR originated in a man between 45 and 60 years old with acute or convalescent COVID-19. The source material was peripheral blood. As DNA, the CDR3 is TGTGCCAGCAGCCAATACTCACAGGGGCCGGCGAACACTGAAGCTTTCTTT. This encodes CASSQYSQGPANTEAFF.